The sequence of this T cell receptor (beta chain) was determined in a study of blood T cell repertoires in COVID-19. Looking at the study overall: Collection of acute and convalescent COVID-19 samples took place in the United States, Italy and Spain. T cells, B-cell-depleted T cells, or PBMCs supplied cDNA or gDNA.

Germline-derived CDR1 and CDR2 are KGHSH and LQKENI. There are 17 residues in the CDR3. Trimming pared 2 bases from V and 0 bases from J, leaving 14 bases between. Original handling: Reference gene primer amplification in the assay estimated nucleated cell counts. Data came from immunoSEQ multiplex PCR; TCRdb stores just in-frame clones and leaves some out. That table gives V, J and clone size, and the DNA gave D and trimming. The repertoire includes about 52,000 clones, 80% to 90% of them detected once, and 12% to 15% sits in the top ten. The origin of this receptor is a man in his 70s with acute or convalescent COVID-19. Sequencing used peripheral blood. V usage is TRBV18 and J usage is TRBJ1-3; D not resolved. In DNA, the CDR3 is TGTGCCAGCTCACCAATCCCCCCACAGAGCTCTGGAAACACCATATATTTT. Translation: CASSPIPPQSSGNTIYF.